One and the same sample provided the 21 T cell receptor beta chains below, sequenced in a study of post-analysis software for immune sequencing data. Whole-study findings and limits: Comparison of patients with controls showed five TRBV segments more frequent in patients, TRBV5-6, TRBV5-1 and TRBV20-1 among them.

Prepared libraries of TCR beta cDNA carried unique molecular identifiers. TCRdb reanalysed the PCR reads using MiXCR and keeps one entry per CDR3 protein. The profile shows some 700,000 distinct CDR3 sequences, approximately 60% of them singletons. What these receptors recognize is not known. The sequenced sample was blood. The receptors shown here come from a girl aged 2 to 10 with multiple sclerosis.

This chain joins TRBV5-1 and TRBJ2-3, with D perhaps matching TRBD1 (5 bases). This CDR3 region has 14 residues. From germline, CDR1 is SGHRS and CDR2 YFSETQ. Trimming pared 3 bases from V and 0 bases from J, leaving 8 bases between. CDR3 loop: CASSYKGSTDTQYF. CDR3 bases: TGCGCCAGCAGCTACAAGGGGAGCACAGATACGCAGTATTTT.

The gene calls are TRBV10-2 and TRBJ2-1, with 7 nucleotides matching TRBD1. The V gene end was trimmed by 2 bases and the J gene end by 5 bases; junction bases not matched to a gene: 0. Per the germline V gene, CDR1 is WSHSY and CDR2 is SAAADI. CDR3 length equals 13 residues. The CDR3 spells CASSEDRDNEQFF. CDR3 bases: TGCGCCAGCAGTGAGGACAGGGACAATGAGCAGTTCTTC.

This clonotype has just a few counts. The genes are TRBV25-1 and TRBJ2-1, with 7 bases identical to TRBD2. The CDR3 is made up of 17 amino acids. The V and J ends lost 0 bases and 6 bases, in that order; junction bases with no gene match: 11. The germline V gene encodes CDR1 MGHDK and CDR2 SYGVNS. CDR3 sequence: CASSEYIQGTIANEQFF. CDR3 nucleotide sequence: TGTGCCAGCAGTGAATATATTCAAGGGACTATCGCCAATGAGCAGTTCTTC.

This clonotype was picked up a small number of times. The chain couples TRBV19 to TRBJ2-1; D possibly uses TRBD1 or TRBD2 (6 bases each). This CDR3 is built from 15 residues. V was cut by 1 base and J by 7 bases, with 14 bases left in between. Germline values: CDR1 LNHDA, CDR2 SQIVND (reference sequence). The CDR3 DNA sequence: TGTGCCAGTAGTATAGCTTCCGGGGGCCAAAATGAGCAGTTCTTC. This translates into CASSIASGGQNEQFF.

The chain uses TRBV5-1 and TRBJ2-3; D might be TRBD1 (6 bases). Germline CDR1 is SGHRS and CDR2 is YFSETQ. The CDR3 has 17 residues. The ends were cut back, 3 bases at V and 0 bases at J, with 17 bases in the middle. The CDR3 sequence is CASSWPPTGSSTDTQYF. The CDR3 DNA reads TGCGCCAGCAGCTGGCCCCCGACAGGATCTAGCACAGATACGCAGTATTTT.

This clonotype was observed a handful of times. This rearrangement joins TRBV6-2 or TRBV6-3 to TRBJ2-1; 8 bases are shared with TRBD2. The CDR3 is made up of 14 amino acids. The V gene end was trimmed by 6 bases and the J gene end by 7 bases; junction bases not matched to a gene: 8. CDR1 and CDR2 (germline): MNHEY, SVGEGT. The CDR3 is CASRRTSSGNEQFF. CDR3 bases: TGTGCCAGCAGGAGGACTAGCTCTGGGAATGAGCAGTTCTTC.

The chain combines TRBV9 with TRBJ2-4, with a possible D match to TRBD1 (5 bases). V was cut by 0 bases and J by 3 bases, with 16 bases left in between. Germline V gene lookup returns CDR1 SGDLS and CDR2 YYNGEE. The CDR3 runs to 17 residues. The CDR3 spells CASSVATSGWGKNIQYF. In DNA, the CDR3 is TGTGCCAGCAGCGTAGCTACGTCAGGGTGGGGCAAAAACATTCAGTACTTC. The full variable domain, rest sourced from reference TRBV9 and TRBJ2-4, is DSGVTQTPKHLITATGQRVTLRCSPRSGDLSVYWYQQSLDQGLQFLIQYYNGEERAKGNILERFSAQQFPDLHSELNLSSLELGDSALYFCASSVATSGWGKNIQYFGAGTRLSVL.

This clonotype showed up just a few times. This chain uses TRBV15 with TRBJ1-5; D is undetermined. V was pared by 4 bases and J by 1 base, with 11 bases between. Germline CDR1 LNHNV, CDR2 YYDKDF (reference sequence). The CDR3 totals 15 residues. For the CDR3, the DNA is TGTGCCACCAGCAAAAGGGTCGTGAGCAATCAGCCCCAGCATTTT. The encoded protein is CATSKRVVSNQPQHF.

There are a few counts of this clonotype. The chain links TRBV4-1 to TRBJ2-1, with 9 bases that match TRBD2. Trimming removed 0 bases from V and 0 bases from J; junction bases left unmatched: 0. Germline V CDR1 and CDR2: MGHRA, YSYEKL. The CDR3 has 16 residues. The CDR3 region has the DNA TGCGCCAGCAGCCAAGATAGCGGGAGCTCCTACAATGAGCAGTTCTTC. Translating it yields CASSQDSGSSYNEQFF.

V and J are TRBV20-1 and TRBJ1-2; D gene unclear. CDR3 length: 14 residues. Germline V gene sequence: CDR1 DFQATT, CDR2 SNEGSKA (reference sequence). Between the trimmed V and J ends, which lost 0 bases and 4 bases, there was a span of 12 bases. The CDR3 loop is CSAREEGRGYGYTF. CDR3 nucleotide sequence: TGCAGTGCTAGAGAAGAGGGAAGAGGCTATGGCTACACCTTC.

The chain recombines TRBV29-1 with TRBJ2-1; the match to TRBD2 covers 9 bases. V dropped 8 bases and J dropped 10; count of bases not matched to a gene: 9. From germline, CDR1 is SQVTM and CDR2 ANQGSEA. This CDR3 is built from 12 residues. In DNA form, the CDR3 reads TGCAGCCCAATGATTAGCGGGGGAGAGCAGTTCTTC. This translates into CSPMISGGEQFF.

CDR3 residues: CASSFHSGSSYNEQFF. In nucleotides, the CDR3 is TGTGCCAGCAGCTTCCATAGCGGGAGCTCCTACAATGAGCAGTTCTTC. The V call is TRBV11-2, the J call TRBJ2-1, with 9 nucleotides matching TRBD2. Losses at the gene ends were 3 bases for V and 0 bases for J; bases not matched to a gene: 3. CDR3 length equals 16 residues. Germline CDR1 is SGHAT and CDR2 is FQNNGV.

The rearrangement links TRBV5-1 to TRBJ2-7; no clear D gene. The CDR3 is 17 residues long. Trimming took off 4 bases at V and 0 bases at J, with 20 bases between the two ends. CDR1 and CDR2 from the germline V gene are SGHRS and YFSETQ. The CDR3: CASSLRTGVAFSYEQYF. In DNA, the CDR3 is TGCGCCAGCAGCCTGAGAACCGGAGTCGCATTCTCCTACGAGCAGTACTTC.

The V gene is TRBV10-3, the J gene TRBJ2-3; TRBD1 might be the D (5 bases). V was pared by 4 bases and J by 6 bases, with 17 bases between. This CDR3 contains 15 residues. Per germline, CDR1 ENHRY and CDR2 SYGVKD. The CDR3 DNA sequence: TGTGCCATCAGTGCCTTGTTAGACAGTCCCGATACGCAGTATTTT. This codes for CAISALLDSPDTQYF.

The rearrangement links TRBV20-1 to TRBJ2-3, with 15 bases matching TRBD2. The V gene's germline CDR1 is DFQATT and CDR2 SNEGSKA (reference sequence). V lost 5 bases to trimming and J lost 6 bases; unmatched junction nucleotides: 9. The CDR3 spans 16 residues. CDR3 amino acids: CSAVGTSGRRRDTQYF. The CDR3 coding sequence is TGCAGTGCTGTTGGGACTAGCGGGAGGAGAAGGGATACGCAGTATTTT.

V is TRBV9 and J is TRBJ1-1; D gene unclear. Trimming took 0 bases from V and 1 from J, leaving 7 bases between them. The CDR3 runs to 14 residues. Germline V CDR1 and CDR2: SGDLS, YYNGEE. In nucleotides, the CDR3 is TGTGCCAGCAGCGTAGATGGGTGGAACACTGAAGCTTTCTTT. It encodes CASSVDGWNTEAFF.

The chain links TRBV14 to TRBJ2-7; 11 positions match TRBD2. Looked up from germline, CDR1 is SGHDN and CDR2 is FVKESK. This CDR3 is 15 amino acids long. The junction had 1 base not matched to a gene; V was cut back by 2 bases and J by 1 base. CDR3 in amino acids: CASSQIAGGSYEQYF. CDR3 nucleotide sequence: TGTGCCAGCAGCCAAATAGCGGGAGGGTCCTACGAGCAGTACTTC.

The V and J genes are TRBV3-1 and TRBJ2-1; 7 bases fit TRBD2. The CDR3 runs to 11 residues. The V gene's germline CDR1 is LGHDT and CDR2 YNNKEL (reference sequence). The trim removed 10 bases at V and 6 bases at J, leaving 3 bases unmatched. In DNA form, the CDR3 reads TGTGCCACCGGACTAGGCAATGAGCAGTTCTTC. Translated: CATGLGNEQFF.

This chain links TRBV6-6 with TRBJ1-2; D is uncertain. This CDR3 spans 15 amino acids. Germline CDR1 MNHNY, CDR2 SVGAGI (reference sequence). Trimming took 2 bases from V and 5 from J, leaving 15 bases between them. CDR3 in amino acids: CASSYREQPAYGYTF. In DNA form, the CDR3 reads TGTGCCAGCAGTTACCGCGAACAGCCCGCTTATGGCTACACCTTC.

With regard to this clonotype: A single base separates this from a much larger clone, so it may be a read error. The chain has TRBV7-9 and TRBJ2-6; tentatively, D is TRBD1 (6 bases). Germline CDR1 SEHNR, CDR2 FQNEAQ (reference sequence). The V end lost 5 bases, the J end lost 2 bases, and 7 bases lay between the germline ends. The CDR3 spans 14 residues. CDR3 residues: CASSAGAGANVLTF. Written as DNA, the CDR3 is TGTGCCAGCAGCGCAGGGGCTGGGGCCAACGTCCTGACTTTC.

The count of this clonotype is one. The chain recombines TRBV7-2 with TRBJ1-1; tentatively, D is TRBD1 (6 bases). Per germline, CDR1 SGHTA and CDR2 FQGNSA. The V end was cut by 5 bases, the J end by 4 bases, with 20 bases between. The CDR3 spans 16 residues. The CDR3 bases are TGTGCCAGCAGCGGCGGAGGGACAATGGGTCCCACTGAAGCTTTCTTT. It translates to CASSGGGTMGPTEAFF.